A single sample is the source of the 19 T cell receptor beta chains below, sequenced in a study of T cell changes during pregnancy in multiple sclerosis. Measured with immunoSEQ multiplex PCR; TCRdb has only the in-frame clones, and not every one. Seen here are under 130,000 clones, roughly nine tenths observed once, and the top ten hold about 3%. The sample consisted of peripheral blood, taken after pregnancy. These receptors originate from a female donor with multiple sclerosis, enrolled in a pregnancy study.

The chain has TRBV9 and TRBJ1-3, with 10 nucleotides matching TRBD1. J lost 7 bases, V lost 3 bases, and 13 bases had no gene match. Per the germline V gene, CDR1 is SGDLS and CDR2 is YYNGEE. CDR3 length equals 17 residues. CDR3 bases: TGTGCCAGCAGCGCCGGGTTGGTGGGACAGGGGAGGAACACCATATATTTT. Encoded protein: CASSAGLVGQGRNTIYF.

This sequence joins TRBV4-1 and TRBJ1-6; D unresolved. Deletions cut 5 bases from V and 10 bases from J, with 12 bases between. Germline V gene sequence: CDR1 MGHRA, CDR2 YSYEKL. The CDR3 has 13 amino acids. CDR3 loop: CASSTGVVSPLHF. The DNA of the CDR3 is TGCGCCAGCAGCACCGGGGTCGTCTCACCCCTCCACTTT.

The genes are TRBV30 and TRBJ2-3; D may be TRBD1 (6 bases). V lost 3 bases and J lost 0, with 16 bases in between. CDR3 length equals 16 residues. CDR1 and CDR2 from the germline V gene are GTSNPN and SVGIG (reference sequence). For the CDR3, the DNA is TGTGCCTGGAGGCGCCCAGGGGCACTCAGCACAGATACGCAGTATTTT. Amino acid sequence: CAWRRPGALSTDTQYF. Looking up the rest from reference TRBV30 and TRBJ2-3 gives the full variable domain: SQTIHQWPATLVQPVGSPLSLECTVEGTSNPNLYWYRQAAGRGLQLLFYSVGIGQISSEVPQNLSASRPQDRQFILSSKKLLLSDSGFYLCAWRRPGALSTDTQYFGPGTRLTVL.

The chain couples TRBV7-2 to TRBJ2-7; TRBD1 aligns across 8 bases. CDR1 and CDR2 from the germline V gene are SGHTA and FQGNSA. The V segment lost 5 bases and the J segment 4 bases; nucleotides outside the gene matches: 13. This CDR3 has 16 residues. This chain's CDR3 is CASSPTLDRAGYEQYF. CDR3 DNA sequence: TGTGCCAGCAGCCCCACCCTGGACAGGGCGGGATACGAGCAGTACTTC.

The rearrangement uses TRBV15 and TRBJ1-3; 9 nucleotides agree with TRBD1. With 5 bases clipped from V and 0 bases from J, the junction kept 2 bases outside the gene matches. The germline V gene has CDR1 LNHNV and CDR2 YYDKDF (reference sequence). CDR3 length equals 15 residues. The CDR3 protein is CATSSDRGSGNTIYF. The CDR3 coding sequence is TGTGCCACCAGCTCGGACAGGGGCTCTGGAAACACCATATATTTT.

This clone was recorded once. V usage is TRBV18 and J usage is TRBJ1-2; D remains unclear. Germline CDR1 reads KGHSH; CDR2 reads LQKENI. V lost 0 bases and J 6 bases, leaving 20 bases between the germline ends. The CDR3 has 17 amino acids. This CDR3 reads CASSPPIVSGVGHGYTF. In DNA, the CDR3 is TGTGCCAGCTCACCACCGATTGTGTCGGGAGTTGGCCATGGCTACACCTTC.

This clone was detected once. J is TRBJ1-3 and V is TRBV7-3; D gene ambiguous. The CDR3 length is 14 residues. Trimming shortened V by 5 bases and J by 0 bases, and 8 bases separated the two germline ends. Germline V gene data show CDR1 as SGHTA and CDR2 as FQGTGA. CDR3 bases: TGTGCCAGCAGCAAGCGGGACTCTGGAAACACCATATATTTT. As protein: CASSKRDSGNTIYF.

The chain joins TRBV7-2 to TRBJ2-7; 10 bases fit TRBD2. V lost 1 base to trimming and J lost 0 bases; unmatched junction nucleotides: 3. Germline CDR1 SGHTA, CDR2 FQGNSA. CDR3 length equals 16 residues. The CDR3 nucleotides are TGTGCCAGCAGCTTAGGGCTAGCGGGGGTCTCCTACGAGCAGTACTTC. Translation gives CASSLGLAGVSYEQYF.

The gene calls are TRBV27 and TRBJ2-3, with unresolved D. With 3 bases removed from V and 7 bases from J, the gap between germline ends came to 5 bases. Germline V CDR1 and CDR2: MNHEY, SMNVEV (reference sequence). The CDR3 is made up of 11 amino acids. The CDR3 sequence is CASSFQNTQYF. The CDR3 DNA is TGTGCCAGCAGTTTTCAAAATACGCAGTATTTT.

This clone was detected once. J is TRBJ1-2 and V is TRBV4-1, with D tentatively TRBD1 (5 bases). The CDR3 has 15 residues. Trimming shortened V by 1 base and J by 4 bases, and 13 bases separated the two germline ends. Germline V lookup: CDR1 MGHRA, CDR2 YSYEKL. CDR3 sequence (DNA): TGCGCCAGCAGCCAAGTGGTGGGAGGGGCCTATGGCTACACCTTC. The encoded protein is CASSQVVGGAYGYTF.

This clone was seen a single time. This chain connects TRBV18 to TRBJ2-3; 11 bases align to TRBD2. The CDR3 is 18 amino acids. Trimming removed 1 base from V and 2 bases from J; junction bases left unmatched: 8. CDR1 KGHSH and CDR2 LQKENI come from the germline V gene. The CDR3, as DNA: TGTGCCAGCTCACCACTGCACCAGGGACTAGCGGACACAGATACGCAGTATTTT. Protein product: CASSPLHQGLADTDTQYF.

The J gene is TRBJ1-4, the V gene TRBV7-8; D is possibly TRBD1 (6 bases). Deletions cut 6 bases from V and 5 bases from J, with 13 bases between. Germline V gene lookup returns CDR1 SGHVS and CDR2 FQNEAQ. The CDR3 length is 14 residues. The CDR3 protein is CASREGQQNEKLFF. CDR3 nucleotides: TGTGCCAGCAGAGAAGGACAGCAAAATGAAAAACTGTTTTTT. Complete variable domain (other parts from reference TRBV7-8 and TRBJ1-4): GAGVSQSPRYKVAKRGQDVALRCDPISGHVSLFWYQQALGQGPEFLTYFQNEAQLDKSGLPSDRFFAERPEGSVSTLKIQRTQQEDSAVYLCASREGQQNEKLFFGSGTQLSVL.

The rearrangement joins TRBV6-1 to TRBJ1-1; D is possibly TRBD1 (6 bases). The CDR3 totals 15 residues. The V end was cut by 7 bases, the J end by 0 bases, with 15 bases between. CDR1 MNHNS and CDR2 SASEGT come from the germline V gene. CDR3 protein: CASIGRGKVNTEAFF. Written as DNA, the CDR3 is TGTGCCAGCATCGGCAGGGGAAAGGTGAACACTGAAGCTTTCTTT.

There are a few counts of this clone. The rearrangement joins TRBV5-6 to TRBJ2-5, with 9 bases identical to TRBD2. Germline lookup yields CDR1 SGHDT and CDR2 YYEEEE. CDR3 length: 16 residues. The ends lost 0 bases at V and 2 bases at J; junction bases unmatched: 5. The CDR3 here is CASSLGPSGTQETQYF. Written as DNA, the CDR3 is TGTGCCAGCAGCTTGGGTCCTAGCGGGACTCAAGAGACCCAGTACTTC.

This chain uses TRBV9 with TRBJ1-2; tentative D call: TRBD1 (6 bases). Per the germline V gene, CDR1 is SGDLS and CDR2 is YYNGEE. Trimming pared 4 bases from V and 4 bases from J, leaving 17 bases between. The CDR3 runs 15 residues. This chain's CDR3 is CASSSPGHLPYGYTF. DNA for the CDR3: TGTGCCAGCAGCTCCCCGGGACATCTGCCCTATGGCTACACCTTC.

The gene calls are TRBV10-3 and TRBJ2-2; a weak D match, TRBD2 (6 bases). The CDR3 runs to 14 residues. Germline V gene sequence: CDR1 ENHRY, CDR2 SYGVKD. Trimming pared 10 bases from V and 6 bases from J, leaving 18 bases between. The CDR3 nucleotides are TGTGCCACCCGTACGGGGGTTGAGGCCGGGGAGCTGTTTTTT. Translation gives CATRTGVEAGELFF.

This sequence joins TRBV7-9 and TRBJ1-1; D remains unclear. CDR1 and CDR2 (germline): SEHNR, FQNEAQ (reference sequence). V was trimmed by 4 bases and J by 4 bases, leaving 16 bases between them. CDR3 length: 15 amino acids. As DNA, the CDR3 is TGTGCCAGCAGCTCCCCGCGCGCTCGCGGCACTGAAGCTTTCTTT. It translates to CASSSPRARGTEAFF.

J is TRBJ1-1 and V is TRBV4-2; the D gene is possibly TRBD1 (5 bases). Germline assignment: CDR1 LGHNA and CDR2 YNFKEQ. Trimming removed 3 bases from V and 10 bases from J, with 9 bases in between. The CDR3 extends over 11 amino acids. The CDR3 nucleotides are TGTGCCAGCAGCCAGGCCGGGGGAGCTTTCTTT. It encodes CASSQAGGAFF.

The chain employs TRBV29-1 and TRBJ2-1; 9 bases match TRBD2. The CDR3 extends over 12 amino acids. Trimming at V came to 6 bases and at J to 15 bases, leaving 12 bases not matched to a gene. CDR1 and CDR2 (germline): SQVTM, ANQGSEA. The CDR3 is CSVPGGGTSLFF. The CDR3 bases are TGCAGCGTCCCCGGGGGAGGGACTAGCCTGTTCTTC.